A selection of T cell receptor beta chains follows, all from one sample in a study of cytomegalovirus exposure and HLA in healthy donors. Assay used: immunoSEQ multiplex PCR; TCRdb lists only in-frame clones, some missing. The sample has 150,000 to 200,000 clones, about 10% seen once. Sequencing used PBMCs. The source is a woman in her 30s in good health and CMV-seropositive. The CDR3 runs from the conserved cysteine through the conserved F or W. D genes are given only for firm matches. Expanded clones are given a class, and other clones once, few, many or no size at all.

D | J | size | V | DNA | CDR3
NA | TRBJ2-5 | NA | TRBV6-6 | TGTGCCAGCAGCCCTAGGCGCCAAGAGACCCAGTACTTC | CASSPRRQETQYF
TRBD1 | TRBJ1-2 | few | TRBV6-1 | TGTGCCAGCAGTCCTTCCATGGGACAGCCTGAAGGCTACACCTTC | CASSPSMGQPEGYTF
TRBD1 | TRBJ1-4 | few | TRBV7-9 | TGTGCCAGCAGCTTAGGACAGGGGGGTGAAAAACTGTTTTTT | CASSLGQGGEKLFF
NA | TRBJ2-5 | few | TRBV10-2 | TGCGCCAGCAGTGAGTCCCGGTTTGGGGGGGGCGAAGCGACCCAGTACTTC | CASSESRFGGGEATQYF
TRBD2 | TRBJ2-5 | few | TRBV2 | TGTGCCAGCAGATTAGACGGGGGGTGGGAGACCCAGTACTTC | CASRLDGGWETQYF
NA | TRBJ2-2 | few | TRBV9 | TGTGCCAGCAGTGCACCTTCCAGGGGAGGGTCCGGGGAGCTGTTTTTT | CASSAPSRGGSGELFF
NA | TRBJ2-1 | NA | TRBV5-1 | TGCGCCAGCAGCTTGCAAAATGAGCAGTTCTTC | CASSLQNEQFF
TRBD1 | TRBJ2-3 | NA | TRBV5-1 | TGCGCCAGCAGCCCGGGACAGGGGAGCACAGATACGCAGTATTTT | CASSPGQGSTDTQYF
NA | TRBJ2-3 | few | TRBV7-9 | TGTGCCAGCAGCCCAACGGGACTTACCACAGATACGCAGTATTTT | CASSPTGLTTDTQYF
TRBD1 | TRBJ1-4 | NA | TRBV29-1 | TGCAGCGTGGGCACAGGGGTAGATGAAAAACTGTTTTTT | CSVGTGVDEKLFF
TRBD2 | TRBJ2-2 | few | TRBV10-3 | TGTGCCATCAGCCTCGGGCTAGCGGGATCCGGGGAGCTGTTTTTT | CAISLGLAGSGELFF
NA | TRBJ2-5 | few | TRBV7-9 | TGTGCCAGCAGCTTAGAACAGGGAGAGACCCAGTACTTC | CASSLEQGETQYF
NA | TRBJ2-7 | few | TRBV19 | TGTGCCAGTAGTAGTAGCGGAACCTACGAGCAGTACTTC | CASSSSGTYEQYF
NA | TRBJ1-4 | NA | TRBV6-1 | TGTGCCAGCAGTGACAGACGCGGGGTTGCAACTAATGAAAAACTGTTTTTT | CASSDRRGVATNEKLFF
NA | TRBJ1-1 | few | TRBV9 | TGTGCCAGCAGCCTTAGTTACACTGAAGCTTTCTTT | CASSLSYTEAFF
TRBD1 | TRBJ2-7 | NA | TRBV19 | TGTGCCAGTATTGGGGACAGGGCCTACGAGCAGTACTTC | CASIGDRAYEQYF
TRBD1 | TRBJ1-4 | NA | TRBV19 | TGTGCCAGTAGTATGGGACAGACAACTAATGAAAAACTGTTTTTT | CASSMGQTTNEKLFF
NA | TRBJ2-1 | NA | TRBV11-2 | TGTGCCAGCAGCCTCCCTCTCGGACTCAATGAGCAGTTCTTC | CASSLPLGLNEQFF
NA | TRBJ1-1 | few | TRBV5-1 | TGCGCCAGCAACCGGAGATCAGGGGAACCCACTGAAGCTTTCTTT | CASNRRSGEPTEAFF
TRBD1 | TRBJ1-1 | NA | TRBV5-8 | TGTGCCAGCAGCCTCCTGGCCAGGGGGATTGTGAACACTGAAGCTTTCTTT | CASSLLARGIVNTEAFF
TRBD2 | TRBJ2-2 | few | TRBV30 | TGTGCCTGGATTATAGGGAGGGCGAACACCGGGGAGCTGTTTTTT | CAWIIGRANTGELFF
NA | TRBJ2-7 | NA | TRBV19 | TGTGCCAGTAGTGAACCGGGACAAGGGGCCTACGAGCAGTACTTC | CASSEPGQGAYEQYF
NA | TRBJ2-7 | NA | TRBV11-2 | TGTGCCAGCAGCTTAGACAGGCCCTACGAGCAGTACTTC | CASSLDRPYEQYF
TRBD1 | TRBJ1-1 | NA | TRBV10-3 | TGTGCCATCAGTGCGGACAGGAGCACTGAAGCTTTCTTT | CAISADRSTEAFF
TRBD1 | TRBJ2-6 | few | TRBV27 | TGTGCCAGCAGTTTACCCTGGACAGGCAGCTCTGGGGCCAACGTCCTGACTTTC | CASSLPWTGSSGANVLTF
NA | TRBJ1-2 | few | TRBV27 | TGTGCCAGCAGTTTAGGGGGACAAGATCCTAACTATGGCTACACCTTC | CASSLGGQDPNYGYTF
TRBD1 | TRBJ1-5 | few | TRBV2 | TGTGCCAGCAGTGCCCTCCTCAGGGACAGTCAATATAGCAATCAGCCCCAGCATTTT | CASSALLRDSQYSNQPQHF
NA | TRBJ2-1 | NA | TRBV6-1 | TGTGCCAGCAGTGAAGCGAACCGTTTGCGGTATGAGCAGTTCTTC | CASSEANRLRYEQFF
NA | TRBJ2-3 | NA | TRBV4-1 | TGCGCCAGCAGCCAAATGGTCGTAGCGGTCGGGGATACGCAGTATTTT | CASSQMVVAVGDTQYF
TRBD1 | TRBJ2-7 | few | TRBV5-1 | TGCGCCAGCAGCCTGCCGGCAGGGGGAGTCGAGCAGTACTTC | CASSLPAGGVEQYF
NA | TRBJ1-5 | NA | TRBV6-5 | TGTGCCAGCAGTCTAACGGGGGGGAGCCAGCCCCAGCATTTT | CASSLTGGSQPQHF
NA | TRBJ2-7 | NA | TRBV5-6 | TGTGCCAGCAGCTTGGGGCCCTTGGCAGAGCAGTACTTC | CASSLGPLAEQYF
NA | TRBJ2-1 | NA | TRBV7-9 | TGTGCCAGCAGCTTAGAGGGGCTAACTGATGAGCAGTTCTTC | CASSLEGLTDEQFF
TRBD2 | TRBJ2-1 | NA | TRBV13 | TGTGCCAGCAGCTTCCCTTCACTAGCGGGAGGGCCGCTAGGTGAGCAGTTCTTC | CASSFPSLAGGPLGEQFF
NA | TRBJ2-7 | NA | TRBV2 | TGTGCCAGCAGAGGGGGGGGTCAGTGGGAGCAGTACTTC | CASRGGGQWEQYF
TRBD2 | TRBJ2-1 | few | TRBV2 | TGTGCCAGCAGTGCCCGAAGCGGGACCCAGTTCTTC | CASSARSGTQFF
NA | TRBJ1-5 | few | TRBV6-6 | TGTGCCAGCAGTTATGAGGGCAGTAGCAATCAGCCCCAGCATTTT | CASSYEGSSNQPQHF
TRBD2 | TRBJ2-1 | few | TRBV9 | TGTGCCAGCAGCTCCCTAGCGGGAGATTGGGATGAGCAGTTCTTC | CASSSLAGDWDEQFF
NA | TRBJ1-1 | few | TRBV6-1 | TGTGCCCTTGGGTGGGGCTCGAGCACTGAAGCTTTCTTT | CALGWGSSTEAFF
TRBD1 | TRBJ2-7 | NA | TRBV18 | TGTGCCAGCTCACCCGGGACAGGGGGCAGCTACGAGCAGTACTTC | CASSPGTGGSYEQYF
NA | TRBJ2-3 | few | TRBV2 | TGTGCCAGTCTCTATCGGGGGACCACAGATACGCAGTATTTT | CASLYRGTTDTQYF
TRBD1 | TRBJ2-2 | NA | TRBV5-4 | TGTGCCAGCAGCTTGGCGCAGGGGGTTCGATCCGGGGAGCTGTTTTTT | CASSLAQGVRSGELFF
TRBD1 | TRBJ1-2 | few | TRBV27 | TGTGCCAGCAGCAAGACAGGGCGGTCCTATGGCTACACCTTC | CASSKTGRSYGYTF
TRBD1 | TRBJ1-5 | few | TRBV6-1 | TGTGCCAGCAGTGTTCAAACAGGGGCCTTTAGCAATCAGCCCCAGCATTTT | CASSVQTGAFSNQPQHF
TRBD1 | TRBJ1-2 | NA | TRBV9 | TGTGCCAGCAGCCCCCGACAGGGTACTGGCTATGGCTACACCTTC | CASSPRQGTGYGYTF
NA | TRBJ1-5 | few | TRBV6-6 | TGTGCCGAGGGGGAAGGCAATCAGCCCCAGCATTTT | CAEGEGNQPQHF
NA | TRBJ1-1 | few | TRBV4-1 | TGTGCCACGGCGCGGACAGCGCCGATGAACACTGAAGCTTTCTTT | CATARTAPMNTEAFF
TRBD2 | TRBJ2-7 | NA | TRBV6-5 | TGTGCCAGCAGTTATCGGCTAGCGGGAGGAGGTGAGCAGTACTTC | CASSYRLAGGGEQYF